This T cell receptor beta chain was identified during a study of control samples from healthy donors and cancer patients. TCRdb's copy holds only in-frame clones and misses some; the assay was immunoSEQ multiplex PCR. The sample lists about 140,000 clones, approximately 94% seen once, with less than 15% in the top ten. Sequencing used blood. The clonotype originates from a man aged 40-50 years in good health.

This CDR3 reads CASSLRTSGRFSYEQYF. In nucleotides, the CDR3 is TGTGCCAGCAGCCTCCGGACTAGCGGGAGGTTCTCCTACGAGCAGTACTTC. The V and J genes are TRBV14 and TRBJ2-7; TRBD2 agrees at 14 bases. The length of the CDR3 is 17 residues. The junction had 5 bases not matched to a gene; V was cut back by 4 bases and J by 0 bases. Germline V gene lookup returns CDR1 SGHDN and CDR2 FVKESK.